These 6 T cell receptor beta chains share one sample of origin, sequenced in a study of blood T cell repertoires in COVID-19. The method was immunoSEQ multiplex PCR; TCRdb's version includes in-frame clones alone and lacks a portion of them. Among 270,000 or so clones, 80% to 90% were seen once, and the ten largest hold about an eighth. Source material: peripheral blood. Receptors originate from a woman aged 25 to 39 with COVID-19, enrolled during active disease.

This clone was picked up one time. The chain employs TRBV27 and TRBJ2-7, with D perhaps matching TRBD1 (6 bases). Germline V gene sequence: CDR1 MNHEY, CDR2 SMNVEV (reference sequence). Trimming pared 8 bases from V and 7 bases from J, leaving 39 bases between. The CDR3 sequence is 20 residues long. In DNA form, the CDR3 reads TGTGCCAGCTCCGTCCAGACTCAGGGGATGCAACTCCCCCTCCTGAGGGAGCAGTACTTC. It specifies CASSVQTQGMQLPLLREQYF.

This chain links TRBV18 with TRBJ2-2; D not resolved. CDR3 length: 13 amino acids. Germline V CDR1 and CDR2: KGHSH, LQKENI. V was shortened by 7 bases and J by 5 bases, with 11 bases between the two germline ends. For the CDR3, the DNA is TGTGCCAGCTTACAAGCGATTACCGGGGAGCTGTTTTTT. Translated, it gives CASLQAITGELFF.

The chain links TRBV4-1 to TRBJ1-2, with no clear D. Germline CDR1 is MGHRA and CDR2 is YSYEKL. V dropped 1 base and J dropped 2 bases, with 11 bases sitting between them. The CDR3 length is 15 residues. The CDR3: CASSQGGIDNYGYTF. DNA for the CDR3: TGCGCCAGCAGCCAAGGCGGTATTGACAACTATGGCTACACCTTC.

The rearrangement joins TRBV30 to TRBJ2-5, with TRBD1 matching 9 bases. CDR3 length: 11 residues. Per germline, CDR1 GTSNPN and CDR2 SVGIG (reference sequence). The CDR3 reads CASDRGETQYF. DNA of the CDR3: TGTGCTTCGGACAGGGGAGAGACCCAGTACTTC.

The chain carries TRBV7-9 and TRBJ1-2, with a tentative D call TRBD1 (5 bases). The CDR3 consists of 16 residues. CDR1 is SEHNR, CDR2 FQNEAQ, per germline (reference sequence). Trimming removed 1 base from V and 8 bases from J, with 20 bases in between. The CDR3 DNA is TGTGCCAGCAGCTTAGGGACCTGGCAGGGAACTAGCGGCTACACCTTC. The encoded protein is CASSLGTWQGTSGYTF.

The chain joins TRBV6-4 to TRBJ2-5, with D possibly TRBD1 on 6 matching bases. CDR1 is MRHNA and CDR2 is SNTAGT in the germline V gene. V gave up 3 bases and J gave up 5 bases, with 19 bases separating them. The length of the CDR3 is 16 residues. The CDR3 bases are TGTGCCAGCAGTGAACACCCAGGGGAAGGAATGGAGACCCAGTACTTC. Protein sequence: CASSEHPGEGMETQYF.